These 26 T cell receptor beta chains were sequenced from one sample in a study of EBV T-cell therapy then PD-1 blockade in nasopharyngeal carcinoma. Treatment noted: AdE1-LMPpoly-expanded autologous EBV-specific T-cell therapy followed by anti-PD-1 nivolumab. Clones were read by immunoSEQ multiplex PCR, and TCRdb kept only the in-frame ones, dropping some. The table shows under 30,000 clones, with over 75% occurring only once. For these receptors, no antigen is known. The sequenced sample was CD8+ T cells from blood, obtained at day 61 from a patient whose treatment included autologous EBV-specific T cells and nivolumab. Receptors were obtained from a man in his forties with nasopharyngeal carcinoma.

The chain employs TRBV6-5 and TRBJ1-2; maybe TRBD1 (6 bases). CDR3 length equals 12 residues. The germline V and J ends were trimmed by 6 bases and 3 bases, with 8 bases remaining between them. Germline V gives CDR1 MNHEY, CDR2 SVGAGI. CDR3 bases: TGTGCCAGCAGGGGGGGCGACTATGGCTACACCTTC. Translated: CASRGGDYGYTF.

The CDR3 loop is CASSFVPSEQFF. DNA for the CDR3: TGTGCCAGCAGTTTCGTCCCATCAGAGCAGTTCTTC. This chain uses TRBV28 with TRBJ2-1; D is unresolved. Trimming pared 3 bases from V and 10 bases from J, leaving 10 bases between. From germline, CDR1 is MDHEN and CDR2 SYDVKM. This CDR3 is built from 12 residues.

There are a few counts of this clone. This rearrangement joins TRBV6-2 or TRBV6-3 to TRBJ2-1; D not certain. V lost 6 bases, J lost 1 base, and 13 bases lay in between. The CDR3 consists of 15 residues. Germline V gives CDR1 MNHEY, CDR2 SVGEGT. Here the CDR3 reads CASSTTRNSYNEQFF. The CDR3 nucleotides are TGTGCCAGCAGCACGACCAGGAATTCCTACAATGAGCAGTTCTTC.

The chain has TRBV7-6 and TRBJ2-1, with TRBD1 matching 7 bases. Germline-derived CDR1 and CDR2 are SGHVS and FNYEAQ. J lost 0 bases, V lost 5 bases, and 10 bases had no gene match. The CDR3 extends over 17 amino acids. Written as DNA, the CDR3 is TGTGCCAGCAGCCCTCCTCCCGGGACAGCCTCCTACAATGAGCAGTTCTTC. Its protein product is CASSPPPGTASYNEQFF.

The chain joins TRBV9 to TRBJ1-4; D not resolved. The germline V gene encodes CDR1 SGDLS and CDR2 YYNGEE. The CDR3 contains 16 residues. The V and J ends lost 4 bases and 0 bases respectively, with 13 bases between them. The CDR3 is CASSPSSHATNEKLFF. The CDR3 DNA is TGTGCCAGCAGCCCTTCGTCTCATGCAACTAATGAAAAACTGTTTTTT.

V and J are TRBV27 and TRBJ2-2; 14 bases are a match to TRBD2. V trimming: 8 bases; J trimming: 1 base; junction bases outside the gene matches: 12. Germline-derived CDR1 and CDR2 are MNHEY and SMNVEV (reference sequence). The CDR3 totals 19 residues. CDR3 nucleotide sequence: TGTGCCAGCTCCTATGAGACTAGCGGGGGGGCCGGGAACACCGGGGAGCTGTTTTTT. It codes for CASSYETSGGAGNTGELFF.

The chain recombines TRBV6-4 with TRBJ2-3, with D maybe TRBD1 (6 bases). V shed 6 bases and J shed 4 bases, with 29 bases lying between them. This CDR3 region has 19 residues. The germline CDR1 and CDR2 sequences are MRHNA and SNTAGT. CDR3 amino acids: CASSLRNFSTGGIPDTQYF. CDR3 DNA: TGTGCCAGCAGCCTAAGGAACTTTTCGACAGGTGGTATCCCAGATACGCAGTATTTT.

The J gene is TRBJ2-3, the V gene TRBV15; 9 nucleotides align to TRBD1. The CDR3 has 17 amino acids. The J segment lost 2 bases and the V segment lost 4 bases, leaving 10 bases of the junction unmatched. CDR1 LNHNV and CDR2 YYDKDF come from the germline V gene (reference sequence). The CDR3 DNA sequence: TGTGCCACCAGCAACCCCCACAGGGGGCAATTCACAGATACGCAGTATTTT. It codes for CATSNPHRGQFTDTQYF.

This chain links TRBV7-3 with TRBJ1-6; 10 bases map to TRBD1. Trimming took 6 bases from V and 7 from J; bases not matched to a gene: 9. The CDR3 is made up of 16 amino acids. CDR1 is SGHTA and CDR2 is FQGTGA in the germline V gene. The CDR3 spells CASRSGTGVWNSPLHF. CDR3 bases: TGTGCCAGCAGGTCCGGGACAGGGGTATGGAATTCACCCCTCCACTTT.

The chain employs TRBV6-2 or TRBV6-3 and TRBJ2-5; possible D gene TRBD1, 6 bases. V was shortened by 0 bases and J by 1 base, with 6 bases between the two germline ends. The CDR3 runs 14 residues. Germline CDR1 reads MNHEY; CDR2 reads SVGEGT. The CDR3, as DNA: TGTGCCAGCAGTTACTCGGGGGCCCAAGAGACCCAGTACTTC. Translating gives CASSYSGAQETQYF.

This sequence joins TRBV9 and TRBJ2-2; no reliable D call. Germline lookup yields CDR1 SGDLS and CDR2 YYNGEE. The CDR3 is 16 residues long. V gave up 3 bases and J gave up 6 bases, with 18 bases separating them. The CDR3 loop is CASSAYNQPRSGELFF. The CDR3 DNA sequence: TGTGCCAGCAGCGCCTACAATCAGCCCCGCTCCGGGGAGCTGTTTTTT.

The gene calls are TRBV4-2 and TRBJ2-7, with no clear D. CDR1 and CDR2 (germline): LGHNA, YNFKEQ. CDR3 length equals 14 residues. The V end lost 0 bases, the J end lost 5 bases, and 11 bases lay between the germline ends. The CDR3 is CASSQDLEVHEQYF. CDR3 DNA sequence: TGTGCCAGCAGCCAAGATCTAGAGGTCCACGAGCAGTACTTC.

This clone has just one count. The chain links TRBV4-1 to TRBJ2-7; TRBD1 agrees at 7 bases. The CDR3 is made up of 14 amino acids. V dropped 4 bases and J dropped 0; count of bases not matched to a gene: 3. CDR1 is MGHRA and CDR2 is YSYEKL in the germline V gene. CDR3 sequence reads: CASSRDRGSYEQYF. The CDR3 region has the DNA TGCGCCAGCAGCCGGGACAGAGGCTCCTACGAGCAGTACTTC.

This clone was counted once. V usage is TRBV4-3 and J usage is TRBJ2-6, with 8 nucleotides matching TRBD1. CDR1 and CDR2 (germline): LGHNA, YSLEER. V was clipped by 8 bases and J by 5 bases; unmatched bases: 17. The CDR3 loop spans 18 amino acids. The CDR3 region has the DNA TGCGCCAGCGGGGGGCTATGGACAGGGAATATGAGGGCCAACGTCCTGACTTTC. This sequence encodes CASGGLWTGNMRANVLTF.

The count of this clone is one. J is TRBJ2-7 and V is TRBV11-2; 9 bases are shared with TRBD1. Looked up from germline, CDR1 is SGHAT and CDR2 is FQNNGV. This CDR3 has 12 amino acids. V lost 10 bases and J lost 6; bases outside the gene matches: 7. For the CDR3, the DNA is TGTGCCAACGGACAGGGGCTTCGCGAGCAGTACTTC. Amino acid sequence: CANGQGLREQYF.

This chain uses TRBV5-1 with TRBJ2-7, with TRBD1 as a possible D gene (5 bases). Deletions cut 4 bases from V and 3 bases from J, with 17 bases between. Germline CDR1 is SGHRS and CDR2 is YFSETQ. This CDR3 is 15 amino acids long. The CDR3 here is CASSPLQGDYYEQYF. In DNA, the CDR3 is TGCGCCAGCAGCCCTTTGCAGGGTGATTACTACGAGCAGTACTTC.

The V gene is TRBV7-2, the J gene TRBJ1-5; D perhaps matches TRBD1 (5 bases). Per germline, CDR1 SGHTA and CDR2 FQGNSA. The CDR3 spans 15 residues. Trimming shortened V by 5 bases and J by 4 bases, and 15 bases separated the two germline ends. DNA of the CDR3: TGTGCCAGCAGCCCAGGGTGGGGTGGGAATCAGCCCCAGCATTTT. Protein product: CASSPGWGGNQPQHF.

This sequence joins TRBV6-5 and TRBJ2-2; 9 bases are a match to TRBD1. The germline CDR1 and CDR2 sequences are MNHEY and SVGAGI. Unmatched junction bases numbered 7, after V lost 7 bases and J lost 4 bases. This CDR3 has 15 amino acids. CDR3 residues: CASTAYRGRTGELFF. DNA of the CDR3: TGTGCCAGCACCGCCTACAGGGGGCGCACCGGGGAGCTGTTTTTT.

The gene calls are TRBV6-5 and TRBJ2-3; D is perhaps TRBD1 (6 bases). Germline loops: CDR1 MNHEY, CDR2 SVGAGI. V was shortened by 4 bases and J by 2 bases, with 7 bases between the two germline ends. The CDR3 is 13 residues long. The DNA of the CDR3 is TGTGCCAGCAGTTCAGGGGACACAGATACGCAGTATTTT. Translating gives CASSSGDTDTQYF.

The CDR3: CASSLTGTGRQETQYF. The CDR3 region has the DNA TGTGCCAGCAGCTTAACCGGGACAGGGAGGCAAGAGACCCAGTACTTC. V is TRBV11-1 and J is TRBJ2-5, with 9 bases matching TRBD1. V lost 2 bases, J lost 2 bases, and 6 bases stayed unmatched. The CDR3 loop spans 16 amino acids. CDR1 SGHAT and CDR2 FQDESV come from the germline V gene (reference sequence).

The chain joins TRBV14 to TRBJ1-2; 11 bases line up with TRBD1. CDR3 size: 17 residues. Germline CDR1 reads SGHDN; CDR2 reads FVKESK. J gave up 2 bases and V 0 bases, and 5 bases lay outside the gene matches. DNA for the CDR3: TGTGCCAGCAGCCAAGATCGGCGGACAGGGGGCAACTATGGCTACACCTTC. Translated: CASSQDRRTGGNYGYTF.

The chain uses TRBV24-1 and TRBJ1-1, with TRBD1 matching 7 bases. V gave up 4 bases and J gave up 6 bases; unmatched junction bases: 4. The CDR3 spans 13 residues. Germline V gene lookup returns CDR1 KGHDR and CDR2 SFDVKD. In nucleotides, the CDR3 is TGTGCCACCAGTGAGTCGACAGGGTCTGAAGCTTTCTTT. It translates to CATSESTGSEAFF.

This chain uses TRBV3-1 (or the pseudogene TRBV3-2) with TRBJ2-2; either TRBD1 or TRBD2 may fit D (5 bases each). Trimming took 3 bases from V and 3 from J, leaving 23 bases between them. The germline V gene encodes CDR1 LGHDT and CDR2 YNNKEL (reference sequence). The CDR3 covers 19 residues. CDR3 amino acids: CASSHRDGAYVRDTGELFF. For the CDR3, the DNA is TGTGCCAGCAGCCACCGGGACGGGGCCTATGTCCGCGACACCGGGGAGCTGTTTTTT.

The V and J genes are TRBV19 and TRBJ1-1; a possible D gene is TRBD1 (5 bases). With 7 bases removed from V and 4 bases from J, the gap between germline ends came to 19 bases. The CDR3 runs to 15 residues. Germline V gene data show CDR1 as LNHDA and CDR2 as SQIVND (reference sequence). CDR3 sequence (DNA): TGTGCCAGTATCTCCTTTGGGGGAATGGGCACTGAAGCTTTCTTT. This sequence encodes CASISFGGMGTEAFF.

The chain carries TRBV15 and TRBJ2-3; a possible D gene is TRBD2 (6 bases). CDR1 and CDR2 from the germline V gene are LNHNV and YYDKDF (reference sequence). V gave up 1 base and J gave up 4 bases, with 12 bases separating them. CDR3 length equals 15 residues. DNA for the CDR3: TGTGCCACCAGCAGAGGGGAGGAAGTAGCAGATACGCAGTATTTT. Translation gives CATSRGEEVADTQYF.

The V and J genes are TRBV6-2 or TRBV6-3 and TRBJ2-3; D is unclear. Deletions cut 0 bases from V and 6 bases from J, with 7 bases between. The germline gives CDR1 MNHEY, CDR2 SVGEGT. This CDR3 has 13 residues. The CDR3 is CASSYSPRDTQYF. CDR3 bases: TGTGCCAGCAGTTACTCGCCCCGGGATACGCAGTATTTT.